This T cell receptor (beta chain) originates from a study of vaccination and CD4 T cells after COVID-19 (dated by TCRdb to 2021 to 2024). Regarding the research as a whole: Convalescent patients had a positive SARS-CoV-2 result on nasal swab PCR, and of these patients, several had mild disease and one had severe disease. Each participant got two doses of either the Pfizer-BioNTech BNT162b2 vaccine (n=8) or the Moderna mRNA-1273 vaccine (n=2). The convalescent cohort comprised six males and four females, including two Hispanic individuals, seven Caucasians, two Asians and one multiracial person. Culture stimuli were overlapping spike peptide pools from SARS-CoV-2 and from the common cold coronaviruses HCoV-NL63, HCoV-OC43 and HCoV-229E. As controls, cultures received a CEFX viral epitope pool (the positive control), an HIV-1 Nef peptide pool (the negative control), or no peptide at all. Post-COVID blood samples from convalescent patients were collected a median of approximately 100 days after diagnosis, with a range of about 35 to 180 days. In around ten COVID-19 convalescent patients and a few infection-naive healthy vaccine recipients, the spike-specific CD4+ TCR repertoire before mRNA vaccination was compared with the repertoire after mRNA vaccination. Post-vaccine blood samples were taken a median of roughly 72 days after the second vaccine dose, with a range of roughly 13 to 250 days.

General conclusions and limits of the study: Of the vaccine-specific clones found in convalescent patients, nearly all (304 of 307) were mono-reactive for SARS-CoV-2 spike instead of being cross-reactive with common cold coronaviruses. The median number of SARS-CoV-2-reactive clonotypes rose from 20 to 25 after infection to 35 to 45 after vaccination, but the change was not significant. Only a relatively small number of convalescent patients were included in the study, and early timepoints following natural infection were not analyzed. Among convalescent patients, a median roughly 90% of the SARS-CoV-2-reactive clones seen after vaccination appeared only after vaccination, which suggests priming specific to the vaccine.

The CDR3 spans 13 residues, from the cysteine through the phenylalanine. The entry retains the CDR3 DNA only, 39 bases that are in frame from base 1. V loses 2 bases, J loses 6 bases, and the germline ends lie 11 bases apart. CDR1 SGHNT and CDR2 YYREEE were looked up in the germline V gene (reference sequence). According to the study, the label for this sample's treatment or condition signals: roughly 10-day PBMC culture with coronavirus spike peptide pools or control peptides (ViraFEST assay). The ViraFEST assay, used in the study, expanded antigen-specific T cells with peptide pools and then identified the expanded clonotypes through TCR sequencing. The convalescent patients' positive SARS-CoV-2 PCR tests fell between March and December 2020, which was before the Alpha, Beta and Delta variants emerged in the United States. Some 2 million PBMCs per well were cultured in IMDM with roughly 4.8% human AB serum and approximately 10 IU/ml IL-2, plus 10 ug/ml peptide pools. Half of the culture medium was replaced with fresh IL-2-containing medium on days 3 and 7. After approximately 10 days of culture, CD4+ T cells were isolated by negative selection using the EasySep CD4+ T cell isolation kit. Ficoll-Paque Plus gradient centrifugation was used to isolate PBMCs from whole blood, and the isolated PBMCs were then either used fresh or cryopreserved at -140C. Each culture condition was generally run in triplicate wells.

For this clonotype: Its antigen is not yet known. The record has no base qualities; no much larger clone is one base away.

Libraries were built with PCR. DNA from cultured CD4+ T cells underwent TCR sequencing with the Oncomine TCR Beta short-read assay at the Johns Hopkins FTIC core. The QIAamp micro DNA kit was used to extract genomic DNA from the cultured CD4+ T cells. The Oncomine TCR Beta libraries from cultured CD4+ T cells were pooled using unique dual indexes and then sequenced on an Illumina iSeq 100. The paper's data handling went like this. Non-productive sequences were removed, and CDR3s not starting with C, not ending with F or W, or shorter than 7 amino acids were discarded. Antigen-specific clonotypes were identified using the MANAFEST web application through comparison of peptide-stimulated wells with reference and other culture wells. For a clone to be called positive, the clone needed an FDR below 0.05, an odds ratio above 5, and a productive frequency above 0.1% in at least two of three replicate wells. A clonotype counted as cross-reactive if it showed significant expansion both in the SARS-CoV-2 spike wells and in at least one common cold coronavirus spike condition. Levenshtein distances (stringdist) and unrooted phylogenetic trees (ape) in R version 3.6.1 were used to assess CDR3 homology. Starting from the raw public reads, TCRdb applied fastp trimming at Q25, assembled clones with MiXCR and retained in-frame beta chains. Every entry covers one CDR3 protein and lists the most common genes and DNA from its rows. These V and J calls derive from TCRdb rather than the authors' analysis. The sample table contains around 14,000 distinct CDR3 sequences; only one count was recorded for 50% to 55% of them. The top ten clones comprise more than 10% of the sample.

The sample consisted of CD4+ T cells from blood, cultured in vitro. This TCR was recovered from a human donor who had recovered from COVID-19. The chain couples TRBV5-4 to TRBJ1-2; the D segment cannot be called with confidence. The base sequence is TGTGCCAGCAGCTTCCCCGGGTCGGATGGCTACACCTTC. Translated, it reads CASSFPGSDGYTF.